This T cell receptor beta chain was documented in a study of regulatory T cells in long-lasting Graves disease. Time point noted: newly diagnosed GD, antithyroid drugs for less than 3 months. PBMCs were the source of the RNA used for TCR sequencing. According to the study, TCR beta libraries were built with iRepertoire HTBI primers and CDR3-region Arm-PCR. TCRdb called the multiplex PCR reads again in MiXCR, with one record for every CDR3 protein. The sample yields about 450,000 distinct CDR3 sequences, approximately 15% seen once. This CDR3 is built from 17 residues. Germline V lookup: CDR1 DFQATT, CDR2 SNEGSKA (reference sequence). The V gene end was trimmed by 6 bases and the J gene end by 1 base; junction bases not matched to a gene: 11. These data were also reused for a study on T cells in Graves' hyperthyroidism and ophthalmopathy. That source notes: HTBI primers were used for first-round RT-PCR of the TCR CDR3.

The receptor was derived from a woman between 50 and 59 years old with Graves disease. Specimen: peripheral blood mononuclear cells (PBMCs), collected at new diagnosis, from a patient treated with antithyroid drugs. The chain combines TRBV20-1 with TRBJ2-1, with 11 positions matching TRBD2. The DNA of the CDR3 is TGCAGTGCCGAGGGGACTAGCGGCGGGGTTTCCTACAATGAGCAGTTCTTC. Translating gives CSAEGTSGGVSYNEQFF.